The 10 T cell receptor beta chains below all came from one sample that was sequenced in a study of blood T cell repertoires in COVID-19. The protocol was immunoSEQ multiplex PCR, while the TCRdb copy is restricted to in-frame clones and leaves out a portion. This sample has 540,000 or so clones, with about 88% found just once. What was sequenced was peripheral blood. The origin of the receptors is a woman aged 45-65 years with COVID-19, enrolled during active disease.

CDR3 region: CATGAPQPQHF. The CDR3 bases are TGTGCCACCGGTGCACCTCAGCCCCAGCATTTT. V gene TRBV19 combines with J gene TRBJ1-5; D is unresolved. V gave up 10 bases and J gave up 6 bases, with 10 bases separating them. This CDR3 comprises 11 residues. Germline values: CDR1 LNHDA, CDR2 SQIVND (reference sequence).

In its sample, this clone was seen a few times. V usage is TRBV6-6 and J usage is TRBJ1-1; D uncertain. Germline CDR1 MNHNY, CDR2 SVGAGI (reference sequence). V lost 6 bases to trimming and J lost 6 bases, with 11 bases between them. This CDR3 has 12 amino acids. The CDR3 protein is CASSPSGAEAFF. The CDR3 DNA reads as TGTGCCAGCAGCCCAAGCGGAGCTGAAGCTTTCTTT.

The chain recombines TRBV5-4 with TRBJ1-1; 12 nucleotides align to TRBD1. This CDR3 comprises 16 residues. Germline CDR1 reads SGHNT; CDR2 reads YYREEE (reference sequence). V was pared by 2 bases and J by 6 bases, with 8 bases of the junction left unmatched. CDR3 nucleotide sequence: TGTGCCAGCAGCTTAGGGACAGGGGGCAGAGGCGCTGAAGCTTTCTTT. This codes for CASSLGTGGRGAEAFF.

The chain uses TRBV2 and TRBJ1-4, with D perhaps TRBD1 (5 bases). The length of the CDR3 is 15 residues. The V end was cut by 0 bases, the J end by 10 bases, with 15 bases between. Germline V gene sequence: CDR1 SNHLY, CDR2 FYNNEI. Written as DNA, the CDR3 is TGTGCCAGCAGTGAAGCGGGAGGGGAGAGTGCAAAACTGTTTTTT. Protein product: CASSEAGGESAKLFF.

The CDR3 nucleotides are TGTGCCAGCAGTTTATCGAAGGCAGGAGGTCAGCCCCAGCATTTT. Translating gives CASSLSKAGGQPQHF. The rearrangement joins TRBV27 to TRBJ1-5; D remains unclear. V lost 0 bases, J lost 6 bases, and 12 bases lay in between. Per germline, CDR1 MNHEY and CDR2 SMNVEV (reference sequence). The CDR3 spans 15 residues.

The rearrangement joins TRBV6-5 to TRBJ1-1; D perhaps matches TRBD1 (5 bases). Germline V gene lookup returns CDR1 MNHEY and CDR2 SVGAGI. The V end lost 4 bases, the J end lost 5 bases, and 14 bases lay between the germline ends. The CDR3 length is 14 residues. The CDR3 loop is CASSWSREGTEAFF. The CDR3 DNA sequence: TGTGCCAGCAGTTGGTCTCGGGAGGGGACTGAAGCTTTCTTT.

This sequence joins TRBV19 and TRBJ2-2; 11 bases map to TRBD1. The germline gives CDR1 LNHDA, CDR2 SQIVND (reference sequence). This CDR3 has 15 residues. The trim removed 5 bases at V and 6 bases at J, leaving 5 bases unmatched. The CDR3 region has the DNA TGTGCCAGTAGTCCTGGACAGGGGGCAGCCGGGGAGCTGTTTTTT. It yields the protein CASSPGQGAAGELFF.

This clone was detected a few times. The genes are TRBV5-1 and TRBJ2-1, with D tentatively TRBD2 (6 bases). This CDR3 comprises 14 residues. Per germline, CDR1 SGHRS and CDR2 YFSETQ. V was pared by 4 bases and J by 3 bases, with 11 bases between. CDR3 nucleotides: TGCGCCAGCAGCACCCGGGACTTCTACAATGAGCAGTTCTTC. Residues: CASSTRDFYNEQFF.

For the CDR3, the DNA is TGTGCCTGGAGTATCCAGCGGGGGAGCCAAGAGACCCAGTACTTC. This translates into CAWSIQRGSQETQYF. This chain joins TRBV30 and TRBJ2-5, with 8 bases identical to TRBD2. The V gene end was trimmed by 2 bases and the J gene end by 1 base; junction bases not matched to a gene: 6. This CDR3 is 15 amino acids long. Germline V lookup: CDR1 GTSNPN, CDR2 SVGIG (reference sequence).

In this sample, this clone turned up a few times. The chain has TRBV7-7 and TRBJ1-4; 8 positions match TRBD1. The germline gives CDR1 SSHAT, CDR2 FNYEAQ (reference sequence). There are 15 residues in the CDR3. V shed 5 bases and J 2 bases; nucleotides not matched to a gene: 4. The CDR3 DNA follows: TGTGCCAGCAGCCGGAGGACAGGGACTAATGAAAAACTGTTTTTT. This codes for CASSRRTGTNEKLFF.